These T cell receptor beta chains were read from a single sample in a study of T cell responses to AZD1222 COVID-19 vaccine. Generated by immunoSEQ multiplex PCR, the TCRdb table keeps only in-frame clones and is missing some. The table shows about 120,000 clones, with 70% to 90% occurring only once. The source material was peripheral blood, sampled on day 0 of AZD1222 vaccination. The receptor set was obtained from an adult in good health. Both conserved end residues are part of each CDR3.

v_gene	j_gene	CDR3aa
TRBV28	TRBJ2-3	CASSLARAGPDTQYF
TRBV9	TRBJ1-2	CASSAPQNYGYTF
TRBV19	TRBJ2-7	CASSFGQDYEQYF
TRBV7-2	TRBJ1-3	CASSFQGASGNTIYF
TRBV6-5	TRBJ1-2	CASSYFRQLGYGYTF
TRBV5-1	TRBJ2-1	CASSFTLDYLYNEQFF
TRBV27	TRBJ1-6	CASSLRLGGLSSYNSPLHF
TRBV24-1	TRBJ2-1	CATSVLALAGGPHNEQFF
TRBV7-3	TRBJ2-5	CASSLTYQETQYF
TRBV6-5	TRBJ2-1	CASSYGLAGANEQFF